This TCR beta chain was captured by sequencing in a study of CD8+ T cells in alopecia areata. At the level of the study: Patients in the study were on tofacitinib for 6 to 18 months, then off it for 6 months.

The junction had 5 bases not matched to a gene; V was cut back by 1 base and J by 0 bases. The length of the CDR3 is 17 residues. Germline CDR1 reads MNHEY; CDR2 reads SMNVEV (reference sequence). Reverse transcribed after extraction, RNA yielded cDNA as the sequencing template. TCRdb keeps only in-frame clones here, not all; method: immunoSEQ multiplex PCR. Of around 300,000 clones listed, roughly 63% were seen once; the top ten hold about 0.89%. Treatment defined: oral pan-JAK inhibitor, 5-10 mg twice daily. Sequenced here: CD4+ T cells sorted from blood, sampled at approximately week 51, from a patient treated with tofacitinib. The receptor was isolated from a human donor with alopecia areata. The chain couples TRBV27 to TRBJ2-2, with 7 bases aligning to TRBD1. Here the CDR3 reads CASSLWTGASNTGELFF. The CDR3 DNA is TGTGCCAGCAGTTTATGGACAGGCGCCTCGAACACCGGGGAGCTGTTTTTT.